This passage covers 26 T cell receptor beta chains from one sample sequenced in a study of T-cell memory formation after mild COVID-19. TCRdb passed the 5' RACE reads through MiXCR, listing each CDR3 protein once. This repertoire shows some 150,000 distinct CDR3 sequences, roughly a quarter found once; its top ten account for roughly a quarter. Source material: PBMCs or a T cell subset sorted from them (not recorded which). These receptors all come from an adult woman who had mild COVID-19 (a few samples of this study predate the infection). Cell type and time point are not known.

The table lists this clonotype with a few counts. The genes are TRBV7-9 and TRBJ2-3; no firm D call. V was cut by 5 bases and J by 1 base, with 10 bases left in between. This CDR3 spans 14 amino acids. CDR1 and CDR2 from the germline V gene are SEHNR and FQNEAQ (reference sequence). The CDR3 region has the DNA TGTGCCAGCAGCATATCAAGGGGCACAGATACGCAGTATTTT. Translating it yields CASSISRGTDTQYF.

The V gene is TRBV20-1, the J gene TRBJ1-1; D is uncertain. The germline V gene encodes CDR1 DFQATT and CDR2 SNEGSKA (reference sequence). Trimming cost V 4 bases and J 4 bases, with 13 bases left between them. The CDR3 is made up of 13 amino acids. The CDR3 DNA reads TGCAGTGCTAAGGAGGGATTTAGCACTGAAGCTTTCTTT. Its translation: CSAKEGFSTEAFF.

The chain couples TRBV4-1 to TRBJ2-7; D not certain. Per germline, CDR1 MGHRA and CDR2 YSYEKL. The V gene lost 1 base and the J gene lost 2 bases, with 6 bases spanning the gap. This CDR3 is 13 amino acids long. This chain's CDR3 is CASSQVVTYEQYF. CDR3 DNA: TGCGCCAGCAGCCAAGTTGTAACCTACGAGCAGTACTTC.

This clonotype came up a few times. This chain joins TRBV5-1 and TRBJ2-3; 13 positions match TRBD2. J gave up 6 bases and V 2 bases, and 6 bases lay outside the gene matches. Germline V gene sequence: CDR1 SGHRS, CDR2 YFSETQ. The CDR3 is 16 residues long. The CDR3 sequence is CASSFRTSGGSDTQYF. DNA for the CDR3: TGCGCCAGCAGCTTTCGGACTAGCGGGGGATCCGATACGCAGTATTTT.

This chain joins TRBV7-2 and TRBJ1-1, with D perhaps TRBD1 (5 bases). This CDR3 region has 14 residues. Germline CDR1 reads SGHTA; CDR2 reads FQGNSA. Trimming took 5 bases from V and 8 from J, leaving 18 bases between them. CDR3 in DNA: TGTGCCAGCAGCCCATGGTTCAGGGCGGAGGAAGCTTTCTTT. This gives the protein CASSPWFRAEEAFF.

This clonotype was detected only a few times. J is TRBJ1-1 and V is TRBV7-6; the D is unclear. CDR1 and CDR2 (germline): SGHVS, FNYEAQ. V was cut by 0 bases and J by 6 bases, with 8 bases left in between. The length of the CDR3 is 13 residues. CDR3 bases: TGTGCCAGCAGCTTAGCGGATGGTTCTGAAGCTTTCTTT. It encodes CASSLADGSEAFF. The whole variable domain, remainder taken from reference TRBV7-6 and TRBJ1-1, is GAGVSQSPRYKVTKRGQDVALRCDPISGHVSLYWYRQALGQGPEFLTYFNYEAQQDKSGLPNDRFSAERPEGSISTLTIQRTEQRDSAMYRCASSLADGSEAFFGQGTRLTVV.

This clonotype has a handful of counts. The chain carries TRBV4-2 and TRBJ2-7; D remains ambiguous. Trimming pared 0 bases from V and 0 bases from J, leaving 12 bases between. Germline-derived CDR1 and CDR2 are LGHNA and YNFKEQ. The CDR3 runs 16 residues. The chain's CDR3 is CASSQESEWASYEQYF. The CDR3 region has the DNA TGTGCCAGCAGCCAAGAATCGGAGTGGGCCTCCTACGAGCAGTACTTC.

The chain has TRBV5-1 and TRBJ2-3, with 9 positions matching TRBD1. The V gene end was trimmed by 4 bases and the J gene end by 4 bases; junction bases not matched to a gene: 7. This CDR3 has 15 amino acids. From germline, CDR1 is SGHRS and CDR2 YFSETQ. The CDR3 sequence: CASSAGQGIADTQYF. The CDR3 nucleotides are TGCGCCAGCAGCGCGGGACAGGGTATTGCAGATACGCAGTATTTT.

This clonotype was seen a few times. Relative to the germline gene, one junction end is altered; a read error may explain this. V gene TRBV7-8 combines with J gene TRBJ1-2; D is perhaps TRBD1 (5 bases). Germline CDR1 and CDR2: SGHVS and FQNEAQ. The CDR3 loop spans 14 amino acids. Written as DNA, the CDR3 is TGTGCCAGCAGCTCACATGGGGGGAACTATGGATACACCTTC. This codes for CASSSHGGNYGYTF.

This clonotype has only a few counts. The V and J genes are TRBV27 and TRBJ2-7; D perhaps matches TRBD1 (5 bases). The CDR3 sequence is 14 residues long. V gave up 5 bases and J gave up 2 bases, with 13 bases separating them. CDR1 and CDR2 from the germline V gene are MNHEY and SMNVEV (reference sequence). In DNA form, the CDR3 reads TGTGCCAGCAGTGGACAATCTCAAACCTACGAGCAGTACTTC. Translated, it gives CASSGQSQTYEQYF.

The chain uses TRBV28 and TRBJ2-3; 7 bases match TRBD1. CDR1 is MDHEN, CDR2 SYDVKM, per germline. CDR3 length: 12 amino acids. Written as DNA, the CDR3 is TGTGCAACAGGGGTGAGTCCAGATACGCAGTATTTT. Its protein is CATGVSPDTQYF.

The V gene is TRBV24-1, the J gene TRBJ2-3; 7 nucleotides align to TRBD1. CDR1 is KGHDR and CDR2 is SFDVKD in the germline V gene. J was trimmed by 3 bases and V by 4 bases; bases with no gene match: 9. CDR3 size: 16 residues. CDR3 nucleotide sequence: TGTGCCACCAGTGACCCCATCCGGGACAGTACAGATACGCAGTATTTT. Translated: CATSDPIRDSTDTQYF.

The chain has TRBV20-1 and TRBJ2-1; D is unresolved. This CDR3 spans 14 amino acids. Germline V gives CDR1 DFQATT, CDR2 SNEGSKA (reference sequence). The germline V and J ends were trimmed by 6 bases and 0 bases, with 12 bases remaining between them. CDR3 bases: TGCAGTGCCAGGACCTTCGACTCCTACAATGAGCAGTTCTTC. This gives the protein CSARTFDSYNEQFF.

This clonotype was seen only a few times. The chain carries TRBV27 and TRBJ2-2; 8 bases map to TRBD1. The germline V gene encodes CDR1 MNHEY and CDR2 SMNVEV (reference sequence). Losses at the gene ends were 5 bases for V and 5 bases for J; bases not matched to a gene: 10. The CDR3 totals 16 residues. CDR3 in amino acids: CASSIAGGLGTGELFF. Here the CDR3 DNA reads TGTGCCAGCAGTATAGCAGGGGGCTTGGGGACCGGGGAGCTGTTTTTT.

The table lists this clonotype with a few counts. The chain carries TRBV15 and TRBJ1-5; weak D call: TRBD1 (5 bases). Looked up from germline, CDR1 is LNHNV and CDR2 is YYDKDF (reference sequence). V dropped 0 bases and J dropped 6 bases, with 12 bases sitting between them. The CDR3 is 15 residues long. CDR3 protein: CATSRDRGDGQPQHF. CDR3 DNA sequence: TGTGCCACCAGCAGAGATCGTGGGGACGGTCAGCCCCAGCATTTT.

CDR3 sequence (DNA): TGCGCCAGCAGCCCGGACAGGGGAGGAGGGATGGACACCTTC. As protein: CASSPDRGGGMDTF. The chain carries TRBV5-1 and TRBJ1-2; 9 nucleotides agree with TRBD1. The germline V gene encodes CDR1 SGHRS and CDR2 YFSETQ. Trimming at V came to 4 bases and at J to 12 bases, leaving 13 bases not matched to a gene. The CDR3 length is 14 residues.

The V call is TRBV9, the J call TRBJ1-1; 8 bases match TRBD1. Germline values: CDR1 SGDLS, CDR2 YYNGEE. The length of the CDR3 is 14 residues. With V trimmed by 3 bases and J by 5 bases, 6 bases remained unmatched. CDR3 nucleotides: TGTGCCAGCAGCGCCCAGGGGGCCCAAACTGAAGCTTTCTTT. It codes for CASSAQGAQTEAFF.

This clonotype occurred a few times. The chain recombines TRBV7-6 with TRBJ2-1; 7 nucleotides agree with TRBD2. This CDR3 is 16 amino acids long. Trimming cost V 1 base and J 4 bases; bases outside gene matches: 7. Germline CDR1 and CDR2: SGHVS and FNYEAQ. The CDR3 bases are TGTGCCAGCAGCTTAGATTTCCTAGCGGCTTACAATGAGCAGTTCTTC. It is translated as CASSLDFLAAYNEQFF.

The chain links TRBV2 to TRBJ2-1; the D gene is possibly TRBD2 (5 bases). V gave up 10 bases and J gave up 8 bases, with 24 bases separating them. Germline values: CDR1 SNHLY, CDR2 FYNNEI. This CDR3 comprises 15 residues. CDR3: CATLRGSATVDEQFF. The CDR3, as DNA: TGTGCCACCCTACGGGGTAGCGCGACGGTTGATGAGCAGTTCTTC.

This clonotype was detected a few times. The chain couples TRBV12-3 or TRBV12-4 to TRBJ1-2; D is unclear. The length of the CDR3 is 12 residues. V was shortened by 6 bases and J by 4 bases, with 9 bases between the two germline ends. The chain's CDR3 is CASRGILYGYTF. In DNA, the CDR3 is TGTGCCAGCAGGGGAATTCTCTATGGCTACACCTTC.

This clonotype appeared a few times. V and J are TRBV7-9 and TRBJ1-6; 7 bases align to TRBD1. V dropped 5 bases and J dropped 7; count of bases not matched to a gene: 5. The germline CDR1 and CDR2 sequences are SEHNR and FQNEAQ (reference sequence). The CDR3 length is 14 residues. In DNA form, the CDR3 reads TGTGCCAGCAGCCTAGGGGGCGGGAATTCACCCCTCCACTTT. It codes for CASSLGGGNSPLHF.

For the CDR3, the DNA is TGTGCCACCAGTCCCCCGACAGGGGGCTTGGACGAGCAGTACTTC. It translates to CATSPPTGGLDEQYF. The chain employs TRBV24-1 and TRBJ2-7; 10 bases fit TRBD1. CDR3 length: 15 residues. CDR1 is KGHDR and CDR2 is SFDVKD in the germline V gene. V dropped 6 bases and J dropped 5; count of bases not matched to a gene: 9.

The genes are TRBV11-3 and TRBJ2-1; tentatively, D is TRBD2 (6 bases). The CDR3 totals 13 residues. Germline loops: CDR1 SGHNT, CDR2 YENEEA. Between the trimmed V and J ends, which lost 6 bases and 6 bases, there was a span of 12 bases. The CDR3 sequence: CASRSGLTNEQFF. The CDR3 DNA follows: TGTGCCAGCAGATCCGGACTAACCAATGAGCAGTTCTTC.

The chain couples TRBV9 to TRBJ2-3; D gene ambiguous. The CDR3 is made up of 14 amino acids. V was shortened by 1 base and J by 0 bases, with 6 bases between the two germline ends. Germline assignment: CDR1 SGDLS and CDR2 YYNGEE. CDR3 residues: CASSVWDSTDTQYF. DNA for the CDR3: TGTGCCAGCAGCGTATGGGATAGCACAGATACGCAGTATTTT.

The V and J genes are TRBV11-2 and TRBJ2-1; possible D gene TRBD2, 7 bases. Germline V CDR1 and CDR2: SGHAT, FQNNGV. Trimming took off 5 bases at V and 6 bases at J, with 20 bases between the two ends. CDR3 length: 16 residues. CDR3 loop: CASSHGAGGRPNEQFF. The CDR3 region has the DNA TGTGCCAGCAGCCACGGGGCCGGGGGGCGACCCAATGAGCAGTTCTTC.

The chain combines TRBV29-1 with TRBJ2-5; no definite D call. The CDR3 is 12 amino acids. V gave up 5 bases and J gave up 0 bases, with 7 bases separating them. The germline V gene encodes CDR1 SQVTM and CDR2 ANQGSEA. CDR3 DNA: TGCAGCGTTTTAGGGTACCAAGAGACCCAGTACTTC. Protein: CSVLGYQETQYF.